This is a list of T cell receptor beta chains from one sample in a study of OX40 agonist ivuxolimab in advanced cancers. The repertoire was sequenced with immunoSEQ multiplex PCR; TCRdb's copy has only in-frame clones and lacks some. The repertoire has about 17,000 clones, 70% to 90% of them found once; the top ten carry 29%. Sample: CD4+ or CD8+ T cells sorted from blood, taken in a trial of the OX40 agonist ivuxolimab. The receptors come from an adult with an advanced solid tumor such as melanoma, head and neck, liver or kidney cancer. CDR3s include the opening cysteine and the closing phenylalanine or tryptophan. Fields, in order: J gene, clone size, D gene, V gene, CDR3 protein, CDR3 DNA. D genes are given only for firm matches. Clone size is given for some rows only: seen once, a few or many times, or a class if the clone is expanded.

TRBJ1-1	.	TRBD1	TRBV7-9	CASIAQDRWNTEAFF	TGTGCCAGCATCGCCCAGGACAGGTGGAACACTGAAGCTTTCTTT
TRBJ2-5	.	.	TRBV11-2	CASSPPAGRETQYF	TGTGCCAGCAGCCCTCCCGCGGGGAGGGAGACCCAGTACTTC
TRBJ1-3	.	.	TRBV5-6	CASSLELSGNTIYF	TGTGCCAGCAGCTTGGAACTCTCTGGAAACACCATATATTTT
TRBJ1-4	.	.	TRBV9	CASSVEPATNEKLFF	TGTGCCAGCAGCGTAGAACCTGCAACTAATGAAAAACTGTTTTTT
TRBJ2-7	once	TRBD1	TRBV28	CASSFRGQAYEQYF	TGTGCCAGCAGTTTTAGGGGACAGGCCTACGAGCAGTACTTC
TRBJ2-7	.	.	TRBV29-1	CSVVGGTYEQYF	TGCAGCGTTGTGGGCGGGACCTACGAGCAGTACTTC
TRBJ2-3	.	.	TRBV11-2	CASSLRARSTDTQYF	TGTGCCAGCAGCTTACGTGCGCGGAGCACAGATACGCAGTATTTT
TRBJ1-2	.	.	TRBV6-5	CASSYSNSWGYTF	TGTGCCAGCAGTTACTCGAACTCCTGGGGCTACACCTTC
TRBJ1-1	once	TRBD1	TRBV11-2	CASSLGTGGITEAFF	TGTGCCAGCAGCTTAGGGACAGGGGGCATTACTGAAGCTTTCTTT
TRBJ2-3	.	.	TRBV7-9	CASSLGSTDTQYF	TGTGCCAGCAGCTTGGGTAGCACAGATACGCAGTATTTT
TRBJ1-4	.	.	TRBV5-5	CASSPGRGGSEKLFF	TGTGCCAGCAGCCCTGGCCGCGGGGGGAGCGAAAAACTGTTTTTT
TRBJ2-1	.	.	TRBV27	CASGETGGLSYNEQFF	TGTGCCAGCGGAGAGACCGGGGGGCTTTCCTACAATGAGCAGTTCTTC
TRBJ2-2	few	TRBD1	TRBV6-5	CASRDGTELPGELFF	TGTGCCAGCAGAGACGGGACAGAACTCCCCGGGGAGCTGTTTTTT
TRBJ2-3	.	.	TRBV7-2	CASTGYSGSTDTQYF	TGTGCCAGCACCGGATATAGCGGAAGCACAGATACGCAGTATTTT
TRBJ2-7	.	TRBD1	TRBV9	CASSVGDSSYEQYF	TGTGCCAGCAGCGTAGGGGACAGCTCCTACGAGCAGTACTTC
TRBJ1-2	.	.	TRBV21-1	CASSSPRTGRYGYTF	TGTGCCAGCAGCTCCCCCCGGACAGGGAGATATGGCTACACCTTC
TRBJ1-2	.	TRBD1	TRBV29-1	CSATGQGGQWGGYTF	TGCAGCGCCACGGGACAGGGGGGACAATGGGGTGGCTACACCTTC
TRBJ2-6	.	.	TRBV9	CASKQMYKQSRANVLTF	TGTGCCAGCAAGCAAATGTACAAACAAAGTCGGGCCAACGTCCTGACTTTC
TRBJ1-5	.	TRBD1	TRBV28	CASSYGLVYRGNQPQHF	TGTGCCAGCAGTTATGGGCTAGTTTACAGGGGTAATCAGCCCCAGCATTTT
TRBJ1-1	.	.	TRBV5-4	CASSPRGTEAFF	TGTGCCAGCAGTCCCAGGGGAACTGAAGCTTTCTTT
TRBJ2-7	.	TRBD2	TRBV28	CASSGLAGPYEQYF	TGTGCCAGCAGTGGACTAGCGGGCCCCTACGAGCAGTACTTC
TRBJ2-7	.	.	TRBV2	CASGDYEQYF	TGTGCCAGCGGGGACTACGAGCAGTACTTC
TRBJ2-7	.	.	TRBV28	CASYGGYEQYF	TGTGCCAGCTATGGCGGCTACGAGCAGTACTTC